A selection of T cell receptor beta chains follows, all from one sample in a study of OX40 agonist ivuxolimab in advanced cancers. Assay used: immunoSEQ multiplex PCR; TCRdb lists only in-frame clones, some missing. The table lists about 68,000 clones, about 90% of them singletons. This material consisted of CD4+ or CD8+ T cells sorted from blood, taken in a trial of the OX40 agonist ivuxolimab. The receptor set was obtained from an adult with an advanced solid tumor such as melanoma, head and neck, liver or kidney cancer. Each CDR3 is given with its conserved first and last residue. Fields, in order: J gene, clone size, V gene, D gene, CDR3 DNA, CDR3 protein. The D gene is left open where the match is weak. The size entry is marked missing in some rows and otherwise reads once, few, many or a size class.

j_gene: TRBJ2-3
abundance: -
v_gene: TRBV9
d_gene: -
CDR3nt: TGTGCCAGCAGCGTTCAACCCACATTTACTCGCACAGATACGCAGTATTTT
CDR3aa: CASSVQPTFTRTDTQYF

j_gene: TRBJ1-5
abundance: -
v_gene: TRBV15
d_gene: -
CDR3nt: TGTGCCACCAGCAGAGAGCTGATTGGGATTGGAAATCAGCCCCAGCATTTT
CDR3aa: CATSRELIGIGNQPQHF

j_gene: TRBJ2-1
abundance: -
v_gene: TRBV6-5
d_gene: TRBD1
CDR3nt: TGTGCCAGCAGACCCACAGGGGGCTCCTACAATGAGCAGTTCTTC
CDR3aa: CASRPTGGSYNEQFF

j_gene: TRBJ2-5
abundance: -
v_gene: TRBV6-5
d_gene: -
CDR3nt: TGTGCCAGCAGTTACTCGCGGGCGGTAGTGACCCAGTACTTC
CDR3aa: CASSYSRAVVTQYF

j_gene: TRBJ1-3
abundance: -
v_gene: TRBV5-4
d_gene: -
CDR3nt: TGTGCCAGCAGCCCGGGCGATCGGGGCCTTTCTGGAAACACCATATATTTT
CDR3aa: CASSPGDRGLSGNTIYF

j_gene: TRBJ1-1
abundance: -
v_gene: TRBV7-3
d_gene: -
CDR3nt: TGTGCCAGCAGATTGGGGGGGCACACTGAAGCTTTCTTT
CDR3aa: CASRLGGHTEAFF

j_gene: TRBJ1-4
abundance: -
v_gene: TRBV28
d_gene: TRBD1
CDR3nt: TGTGCCAGCAGGGGTCGGGACAGAGGAGAAAAACTGTTTTTT
CDR3aa: CASRGRDRGEKLFF

j_gene: TRBJ2-3
abundance: -
v_gene: TRBV5-5
d_gene: TRBD2
CDR3nt: TGTGCCAGCAGCGGTCGACTAGCGGACCTCACAGATACGCAGTATTTT
CDR3aa: CASSGRLADLTDTQYF

j_gene: TRBJ1-2
abundance: -
v_gene: TRBV10-3
d_gene: -
CDR3nt: TGTGCCATCAGCGGCGACAGTTGGAATGGCTACACCTTC
CDR3aa: CAISGDSWNGYTF

j_gene: TRBJ1-3
abundance: -
v_gene: TRBV2
d_gene: TRBD1
CDR3nt: TGTGCCAGCGGAAAACAGGGGGCGGGTGGAAACACCATATATTTT
CDR3aa: CASGKQGAGGNTIYF

j_gene: TRBJ2-1
abundance: -
v_gene: TRBV7-6
d_gene: TRBD2
CDR3nt: TGTGCCAGCAGCTCGATAGCGGGGGGTGAGCAGTTCTTC
CDR3aa: CASSSIAGGEQFF

j_gene: TRBJ1-2
abundance: few
v_gene: TRBV6-5
d_gene: -
CDR3nt: TGTGCCAGCAGTTACACACCACAGGGTCCTGGGGGCTACACCTTC
CDR3aa: CASSYTPQGPGGYTF

j_gene: TRBJ1-1
abundance: once
v_gene: TRBV5-5
d_gene: -
CDR3nt: TGTGCCAGCAGCTTGGTTCAGGGAGGCGACACTGAAGCTTTCTTT
CDR3aa: CASSLVQGGDTEAFF

j_gene: TRBJ2-7
abundance: -
v_gene: TRBV6-5
d_gene: -
CDR3nt: TGTGCCAGCAGCCAAAGGGAGACCTACGAGCAGTACTTC
CDR3aa: CASSQRETYEQYF

j_gene: TRBJ2-7
abundance: -
v_gene: TRBV29-1
d_gene: -
CDR3nt: TGCAGCGTTGAAGGCCCCAAACCGGACGAGCAGTACTTC
CDR3aa: CSVEGPKPDEQYF

j_gene: TRBJ2-7
abundance: -
v_gene: TRBV15
d_gene: -
CDR3nt: TGTGCCACCAGCAGAGATGGGGGCCCCTACGAGCAGTACTTC
CDR3aa: CATSRDGGPYEQYF

j_gene: TRBJ2-7
abundance: -
v_gene: TRBV5-4
d_gene: -
CDR3nt: TGTGCCAGCAGCTTGGTTAGCTACGAGCAGTACTTC
CDR3aa: CASSLVSYEQYF

j_gene: TRBJ2-1
abundance: -
v_gene: TRBV19
d_gene: -
CDR3nt: TGTGCCAGTAGTATAAGTGCACAGAGCTCCTACAATGAGCAGTTCTTC
CDR3aa: CASSISAQSSYNEQFF

j_gene: TRBJ2-5
abundance: few
v_gene: TRBV25-1
d_gene: TRBD2
CDR3nt: TGTGCCAGCAGTGAATATAGGCTAGCGGGAGGAGAGACCCAGTACTTC
CDR3aa: CASSEYRLAGGETQYF

j_gene: TRBJ2-5
abundance: -
v_gene: TRBV18
d_gene: -
CDR3nt: TGTGCCAGCTCACCGTCACCGAGGACACAAGAGACCCAGTACTTC
CDR3aa: CASSPSPRTQETQYF

j_gene: TRBJ2-7
abundance: -
v_gene: TRBV2
d_gene: -
CDR3nt: TGTGCCAGCAGTCCACAGGGCGAACGAAACGAGCAGTACTTC
CDR3aa: CASSPQGERNEQYF

j_gene: TRBJ2-1
abundance: -
v_gene: TRBV11-2
d_gene: -
CDR3nt: TGTGCCAGCAGCTTAGCGGGGGCCGTGGGCAATGAGCAGTTCTTC
CDR3aa: CASSLAGAVGNEQFF

j_gene: TRBJ2-1
abundance: -
v_gene: TRBV25-1
d_gene: TRBD1
CDR3nt: TGTGCCAGCAGGGGACAGGCTTCCTACAATGAGCAGTTCTTC
CDR3aa: CASRGQASYNEQFF

j_gene: TRBJ1-3
abundance: -
v_gene: TRBV25-1
d_gene: TRBD1
CDR3nt: TGTGCCAGCAGTGAAGCGACAGGGGCTGGAAACACCATATATTTT
CDR3aa: CASSEATGAGNTIYF

j_gene: TRBJ2-7
abundance: -
v_gene: TRBV9
d_gene: -
CDR3nt: TGTGCCAGCAGCGTAGCCCCGATCTCCTACGAGCAGTACTTC
CDR3aa: CASSVAPISYEQYF

j_gene: TRBJ2-1
abundance: -
v_gene: TRBV5-1
d_gene: -
CDR3nt: TGCGCCAGCAGCTTGGGGCGGAATGAGCAGTTCTTC
CDR3aa: CASSLGRNEQFF

j_gene: TRBJ2-3
abundance: -
v_gene: TRBV27
d_gene: -
CDR3nt: TGTGCCAGCAGTTCTTCCTACACAGATACGCAGTATTTT
CDR3aa: CASSSSYTDTQYF

j_gene: TRBJ2-7
abundance: once
v_gene: TRBV5-1
d_gene: -
CDR3nt: TGCGCCAGCAGCTTGAGTTTGGGGGAGCAGTACTTC
CDR3aa: CASSLSLGEQYF

j_gene: TRBJ2-7
abundance: -
v_gene: TRBV2
d_gene: TRBD2
CDR3nt: TGTGCCAGCAGTTCGGGTAGCGGGAGGGCCGGTGGCGAGCAGTACTTC
CDR3aa: CASSSGSGRAGGEQYF

j_gene: TRBJ2-3
abundance: -
v_gene: TRBV19
d_gene: -
CDR3nt: TGTGCCAGTAGTACCCAGGCGATAGTCCGCACAGATACGCAGTATTTT
CDR3aa: CASSTQAIVRTDTQYF

j_gene: TRBJ1-2
abundance: -
v_gene: TRBV19
d_gene: -
CDR3nt: TGTGCCAGTAGTCCCTCAGGGGCTGGCTACACCTTC
CDR3aa: CASSPSGAGYTF

j_gene: TRBJ1-1
abundance: -
v_gene: TRBV28
d_gene: -
CDR3nt: TGTGCCAGCAGCCTCGGGTTAAGCCTGAACACTGAAGCTTTCTTT
CDR3aa: CASSLGLSLNTEAFF

j_gene: TRBJ2-7
abundance: once
v_gene: TRBV14
d_gene: -
CDR3nt: TGTGCCAGTCAAACGACGAGGGGATACGAGCAGTACTTC
CDR3aa: CASQTTRGYEQYF

j_gene: TRBJ2-1
abundance: -
v_gene: TRBV2
d_gene: TRBD2
CDR3nt: TGTGCCAGCAGTACTAGCGCCGCAAATGAGCAGTTCTTC
CDR3aa: CASSTSAANEQFF

j_gene: TRBJ1-2
abundance: -
v_gene: TRBV7-8
d_gene: -
CDR3nt: TGTGCCAGCAGCTTATCCCAGCTATCAACTAGGGGCTACACCTTC
CDR3aa: CASSLSQLSTRGYTF

j_gene: TRBJ2-5
abundance: -
v_gene: TRBV29-1
d_gene: TRBD2
CDR3nt: TGCAGCGTTGTGGGGAAGACTAGCGGAGAGACCCAGTACTTC
CDR3aa: CSVVGKTSGETQYF

j_gene: TRBJ1-1
abundance: -
v_gene: TRBV19
d_gene: -
CDR3nt: TGTGCCAGTAGTATCCTGAACGGTGTTTCTGAAGCTTTCTTT
CDR3aa: CASSILNGVSEAFF

j_gene: TRBJ2-5
abundance: -
v_gene: TRBV4-1
d_gene: -
CDR3nt: TGCGCCAGCAGCCAAGTGACTGGAGGGGAGACCCAGTACTTC
CDR3aa: CASSQVTGGETQYF

j_gene: TRBJ2-5
abundance: once
v_gene: TRBV6-6
d_gene: TRBD2
CDR3nt: TGTGCCAGCAGTTACGGGTCGGGGGGAGAGACCCAGTACTTC
CDR3aa: CASSYGSGGETQYF

j_gene: TRBJ2-1
abundance: -
v_gene: TRBV4-1
d_gene: -
CDR3nt: TGCGCCTCCGGCCCGCTAGCTGAGCAGTTCTTC
CDR3aa: CASGPLAEQFF

j_gene: TRBJ2-1
abundance: few
v_gene: TRBV7-9
d_gene: TRBD2
CDR3nt: TGTGCCAGCAGCTTAGAAGCGGGAGCTTACAATGAGCAGTTCTTC
CDR3aa: CASSLEAGAYNEQFF

j_gene: TRBJ2-1
abundance: -
v_gene: TRBV10-3
d_gene: -
CDR3nt: TGTGCCATCAGTGCCCTCGGGGGCCAGGTTTACAATGAGCAGTTCTTC
CDR3aa: CAISALGGQVYNEQFF

j_gene: TRBJ2-3
abundance: -
v_gene: TRBV9
d_gene: -
CDR3nt: TGTGCCAGCAGCGTAGAACCCCGACTAGGCGATAGCACAGATACGCAGTATTTT
CDR3aa: CASSVEPRLGDSTDTQYF

j_gene: TRBJ2-3
abundance: -
v_gene: TRBV6-6
d_gene: -
CDR3nt: TGTGCCAGCAGTCGACCCGGGGCAGTCTCAGATACGCAGTATTTT
CDR3aa: CASSRPGAVSDTQYF

j_gene: TRBJ1-3
abundance: -
v_gene: TRBV19
d_gene: -
CDR3nt: TGTGCCAGTAGGGAGACCGGGAGATCGGGAAACACCATATATTTT
CDR3aa: CASRETGRSGNTIYF

j_gene: TRBJ1-3
abundance: -
v_gene: TRBV19
d_gene: -
CDR3nt: TGTGCCAGTGGGAATGCCGGGACCTCTGGAAACACCATATATTTT
CDR3aa: CASGNAGTSGNTIYF

j_gene: TRBJ1-3
abundance: -
v_gene: TRBV5-1
d_gene: -
CDR3nt: TGCGCCAGCAGCGGCTGGGACTCCGGGGGTCACACCATATATTTT
CDR3aa: CASSGWDSGGHTIYF

j_gene: TRBJ2-7
abundance: -
v_gene: TRBV7-2
d_gene: -
CDR3nt: TGTGCCAGCAGCCGACACCGGGGACCATACGAGCAGTACTTC
CDR3aa: CASSRHRGPYEQYF

j_gene: TRBJ2-7
abundance: -
v_gene: TRBV7-2
d_gene: TRBD2
CDR3nt: TGTGCCAGCAGCTTTAGCGGGAGGGTCAACGAGCAGTACTTC
CDR3aa: CASSFSGRVNEQYF

j_gene: TRBJ2-7
abundance: -
v_gene: TRBV19
d_gene: TRBD1
CDR3nt: TGTGCCAGTAGTAAGACCGTCCTTACAGGGGACAGAGGCGAGCAGTACTTC
CDR3aa: CASSKTVLTGDRGEQYF

j_gene: TRBJ2-6
abundance: few
v_gene: TRBV19
d_gene: -
CDR3nt: TGTGCCAGTAGTCCACGACAGGCTGGGGCCAACGTCCTGACTTTC
CDR3aa: CASSPRQAGANVLTF

j_gene: TRBJ1-5
abundance: -
v_gene: TRBV5-3
d_gene: -
CDR3nt: TGTGCCAGAAGGTTGGGGAAAACGGGCCCCCAGCCCCAGCATTTT
CDR3aa: CARRLGKTGPQPQHF

j_gene: TRBJ1-2
abundance: -
v_gene: TRBV7-3
d_gene: TRBD1
CDR3nt: TGTGCCAGCAGCCAACCTGACAGGGGGAGAGCTAACTATGGCTACACCTTC
CDR3aa: CASSQPDRGRANYGYTF

j_gene: TRBJ2-7
abundance: once
v_gene: TRBV27
d_gene: TRBD1
CDR3nt: TGTGCCAGCAGTTTATCCCCGGGACAGGACCTCTACGAGCAGTACTTC
CDR3aa: CASSLSPGQDLYEQYF